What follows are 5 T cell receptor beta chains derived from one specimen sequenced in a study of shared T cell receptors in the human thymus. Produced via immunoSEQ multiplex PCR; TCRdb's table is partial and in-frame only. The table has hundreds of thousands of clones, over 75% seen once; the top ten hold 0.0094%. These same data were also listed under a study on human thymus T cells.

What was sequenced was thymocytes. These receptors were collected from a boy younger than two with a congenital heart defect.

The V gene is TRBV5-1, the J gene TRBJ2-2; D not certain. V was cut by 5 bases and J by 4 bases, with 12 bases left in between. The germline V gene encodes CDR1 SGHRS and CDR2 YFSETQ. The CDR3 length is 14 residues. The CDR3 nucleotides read TGCGCCAGCAGGAGGCTAGATGGCACCGGGGAGCTGTTTTTT. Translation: CASRRLDGTGELFF.

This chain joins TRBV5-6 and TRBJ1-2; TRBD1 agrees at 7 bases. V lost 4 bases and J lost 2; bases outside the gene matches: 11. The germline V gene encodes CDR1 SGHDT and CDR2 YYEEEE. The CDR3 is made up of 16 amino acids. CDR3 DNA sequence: TGTGCCAGCAGCCTGAGGCGCCGGGACAGAAACTATGGCTACACCTTC. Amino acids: CASSLRRRDRNYGYTF.

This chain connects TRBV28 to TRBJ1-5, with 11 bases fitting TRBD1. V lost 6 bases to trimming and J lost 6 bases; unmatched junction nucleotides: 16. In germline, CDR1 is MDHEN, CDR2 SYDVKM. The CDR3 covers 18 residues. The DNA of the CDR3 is TGTGCCAGCAGAATTCGGGGATCGGCCGGGACAGGGGGTCAGCCCCAGCATTTT. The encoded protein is CASRIRGSAGTGGQPQHF.

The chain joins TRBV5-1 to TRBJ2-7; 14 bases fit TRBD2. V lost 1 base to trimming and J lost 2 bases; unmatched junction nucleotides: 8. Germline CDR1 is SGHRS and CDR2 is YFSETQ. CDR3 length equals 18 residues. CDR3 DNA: TGCGCCAGCAGCTTGTTAGGGACTAGCGGGAGAAAGGCCTACGAGCAGTACTTC. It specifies CASSLLGTSGRKAYEQYF.

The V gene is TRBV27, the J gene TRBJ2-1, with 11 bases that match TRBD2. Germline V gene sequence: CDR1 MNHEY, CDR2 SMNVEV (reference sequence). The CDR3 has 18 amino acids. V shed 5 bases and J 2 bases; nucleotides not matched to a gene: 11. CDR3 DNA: TGTGCCAGCAGTGCCCCCCCTAGCGGGGGGCTTCCCTACAATGAGCAGTTCTTC. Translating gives CASSAPPSGGLPYNEQFF.